This TCR beta chain was captured in a study of blood T cell repertoires in COVID-19. At the level of the study: The analysed material was cDNA or gDNA that came from T cells, B-cell-depleted T cells, or PBMCs.

Between the trimmed V and J ends, which lost 4 bases and 4 bases, there was a span of 8 bases. This CDR3 spans 13 amino acids. CDR1 and CDR2 (germline): SNHLY, FYNNEI. The assay was immunoSEQ multiplex PCR, and TCRdb's table has in-frame clones only and misses some. The profile shows some 82,000 clones, around 81% of them singletons. The rearrangement joins TRBV2 to TRBJ2-1; D is unclear. Sequencing input: peripheral blood. The receptor was isolated from an older man with acute or convalescent COVID-19. Here the CDR3 DNA reads TGTGCCAGCAGTGGCCACACATACAATGAGCAGTTCTTC. It is translated as CASSGHTYNEQFF.